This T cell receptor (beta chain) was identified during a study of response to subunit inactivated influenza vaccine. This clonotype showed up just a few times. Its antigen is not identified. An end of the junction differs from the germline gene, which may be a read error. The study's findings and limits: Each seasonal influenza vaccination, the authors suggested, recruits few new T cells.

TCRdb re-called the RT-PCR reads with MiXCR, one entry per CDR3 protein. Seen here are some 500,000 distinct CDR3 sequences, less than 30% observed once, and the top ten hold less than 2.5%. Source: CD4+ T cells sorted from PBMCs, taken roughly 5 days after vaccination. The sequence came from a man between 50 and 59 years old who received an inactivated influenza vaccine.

In nucleotides, the CDR3 is TGTGCCAGCAGTTGGGGGTTAGCGGAGACCCAGTACTTC. This codes for CASSWGLAETQYF. V is TRBV5-1 and J is TRBJ2-5; D may be TRBD1 or TRBD2 (5 bases each). Germline CDR1 is SGHRS and CDR2 is YFSETQ. The CDR3 covers 13 residues.